These 11 T cell receptor beta chains share one sample of origin, sequenced in a study of cytomegalovirus exposure and HLA in healthy donors. The method was immunoSEQ multiplex PCR; TCRdb's version includes in-frame clones alone and lacks a portion of them. The sample has more than 95,000 clones, approximately 88% seen once. The sequenced sample was PBMCs. These receptors all stem from a woman in her late teens or twenties in good health and CMV-seronegative.

Concerning this clone itself: One end of the junction fails to match germline, which may point to a read error. V gene TRBV29-1 combines with J gene TRBJ2-1; 7 bases are a match to TRBD1. Germline CDR1 SQVTM, CDR2 ANQGSEA. CDR3 length: 11 amino acids. The CDR3 reads CSGALGQSLIF. CDR3 nucleotide sequence: TGCAGCGGAGCTTTGGGACAGTCATTGATCTTC.

The rearrangement links TRBV5-1 to TRBJ2-3; 10 bases are shared with TRBD2. The CDR3 is 18 residues long. Germline V gene sequence: CDR1 SGHRS, CDR2 YFSETQ. The V gene end was trimmed by 0 bases and the J gene end by 2 bases; junction bases not matched to a gene: 9. The CDR3 region is CASSLAATSGTFTDTQYF. CDR3 DNA: TGCGCCAGCAGCTTGGCCGCCACTAGCGGGACCTTCACAGATACGCAGTATTTT.

CDR3: CSASRRDTQYF. As DNA, the CDR3 is TGCAGTGCGTCTAGAAGAGATACGCAGTATTTT. The rearrangement uses TRBV20-1 and TRBJ2-3; D not certain. With 6 bases removed from V and 5 bases from J, the gap between germline ends came to 9 bases. This CDR3 region has 11 residues. Germline V gives CDR1 DFQATT, CDR2 SNEGSKA (reference sequence).

This clone was seen once. This CDR3 is CASSFGSHSNQPQHF. For the CDR3, the DNA is TGTGCCAGCAGTTTTGGCAGTCATAGCAATCAGCCCCAGCATTTT. The chain links TRBV28 to TRBJ1-5, with D unresolved. The CDR3 extends over 15 amino acids. V was trimmed by 3 bases and J by 0 bases, leaving 9 bases between them. CDR1 is MDHEN and CDR2 is SYDVKM in the germline V gene.

This sequence joins TRBV30 and TRBJ1-2; D possibly corresponds to TRBD1 (5 bases). The CDR3 runs 12 residues. Germline loops: CDR1 GTSNPN, CDR2 SVGIG (reference sequence). Trimming removed 4 bases from V and 8 bases from J, with 14 bases in between. The CDR3 coding sequence is TGTGCCTGGACTGGGACTCGAGAGGGCTACACCTTC. This gives the protein CAWTGTREGYTF.

The rearrangement uses TRBV11-2 and TRBJ2-7; 9 bases are shared with TRBD2. CDR1 SGHAT and CDR2 FQNNGV come from the germline V gene. After removal of 3 bases from V and 4 bases from J, the junction contained 7 bases not matched to a gene. This CDR3 has 15 residues. The CDR3 here is CASSFGTSSGYEQYF. CDR3 DNA: TGTGCCAGCAGCTTTGGGACTAGCAGTGGATACGAGCAGTACTTC.

The chain couples TRBV7-9 to TRBJ2-7; D may be TRBD2 (6 bases). The CDR3 has 16 amino acids. Trimming took 3 bases from V and 2 from J, leaving 17 bases between them. CDR1 SEHNR and CDR2 FQNEAQ come from the germline V gene (reference sequence). CDR3 coding DNA: TGTGCCAGCAGCTTCGGACGGCTCGGAGGGACCTACGAGCAGTACTTC. It is translated as CASSFGRLGGTYEQYF.

The V and J genes are TRBV10-3 and TRBJ2-2, with TRBD1 matching over 9 bases. V trimming: 2 bases; J trimming: 4 bases; junction bases outside the gene matches: 8. CDR3 size: 17 residues. Germline V gene data show CDR1 as ENHRY and CDR2 as SYGVKD. DNA of the CDR3: TGTGCCATCAGTGAGCCTTTTCCGGGACAGGGCACCGGGGAGCTGTTTTTT. This codes for CAISEPFPGQGTGELFF.

This clone is a singleton in its sample. The genes are TRBV7-9 and TRBJ2-1; D is undetermined. With 6 bases removed from V and 7 bases from J, the gap between germline ends came to 10 bases. This CDR3 contains 12 residues. Germline CDR1 and CDR2: SEHNR and FQNEAQ (reference sequence). CDR3 sequence (DNA): TGTGCCAGCAGACAACTAAGGAATGAGCAGTTCTTC. Its translation: CASRQLRNEQFF.

The rearrangement uses TRBV12-5 and TRBJ2-7; D is possibly TRBD1 (5 bases). The CDR3 length is 15 residues. Deletions cut 1 base from V and 4 bases from J, with 14 bases between. Looked up from germline, CDR1 is LGHNT and CDR2 is FRNRAP. CDR3 residues: CASGLGQGRWYEQYF. In DNA, the CDR3 is TGTGCTAGTGGTTTGGGGCAGGGAAGGTGGTACGAGCAGTACTTC.

The chain links TRBV28 to TRBJ2-2, with 13 bases matching TRBD2. Germline CDR1 reads MDHEN; CDR2 reads SYDVKM. The CDR3 sequence is 17 residues long. The V segment lost 2 bases and the J segment 2 bases; nucleotides outside the gene matches: 2. The CDR3 DNA sequence: TGTGCCAGCAGTTTACCGGGACTAGCGGGAAACACCGGGGAGCTGTTTTTT. It is translated as CASSLPGLAGNTGELFF. Based on the CDR3 plus reference TRBV28 and TRBJ2-2, the full variable domain is DVKVTQSSRYLVKRTGEKVFLECVQDMDHENMFWYRQDPGLGLRLIYFSYDVKMKEKGDIPEGYSVSREKKERFSLILESASTNQTSMYLCASSLPGLAGNTGELFFGEGSRLTVL.